Below are 2 T cell receptor beta chains sequenced from a single sample in a study of blood T cell repertoires in COVID-19. TCRdb keeps only in-frame clones here, not all; method: immunoSEQ multiplex PCR. The sample gives about 140,000 clones, approximately 80% of which show up once; around 4.8% is in the top ten. The material sequenced was peripheral blood. The source is an elderly woman with active or convalescent COVID-19.

This chain joins TRBV5-4 and TRBJ2-5; D perhaps matches TRBD2 (6 bases). V lost 7 bases and J lost 1, with 20 bases in between. Germline loops: CDR1 SGHNT, CDR2 YYREEE (reference sequence). There are 16 residues in the CDR3. CDR3 bases: TGTGCCAGCGCCGGTGGGGGGTTCGGCGGCCAAGAGACCCAGTACTTC. Translating gives CASAGGGFGGQETQYF.

The V call is TRBV11-3, the J call TRBJ1-2; 7 bases fit TRBD1. This CDR3 has 14 residues. CDR1 is SGHNT, CDR2 YENEEA, per germline. Trimming took 10 bases from V and 5 from J; bases not matched to a gene: 13. DNA for the CDR3: TGTGCCACCCCACAACCGCACAGGGGTTATGGCTACACCTTC. It is translated as CATPQPHRGYGYTF.